These T cell receptor beta chains were read from a single sample in a study of cytomegalovirus exposure and HLA in healthy donors. Clones were read by immunoSEQ multiplex PCR, and TCRdb kept only the in-frame ones, dropping some. The sample comprises roughly 260,000 clones, about 90% of which are singletons, and 0.37% rests with the top ten. Material: PBMCs. These receptors all come from a woman aged 18-35 years in good health and CMV-seronegative. The CDR3 runs from the conserved cysteine through the conserved F or W. Fields, in order: V gene, D gene, J gene, clone size, CDR3 DNA, CDR3 protein. D genes are given only for firm matches. Size values are once, few and many counts, or a class for expanded clones, and some rows have none.

V gene: TRBV7-3; D gene: -; J gene: TRBJ1-1; clone size: -; CDR3 DNA: TGTGCCAGCAGCTTATCAGGGGATGAAGCTTTCTTT; CDR3 protein: CASSLSGDEAFF
V gene: TRBV5-4; D gene: TRBD1; J gene: TRBJ1-2; clone size: -; CDR3 DNA: TGTGCCAGCAGCTTGAACCGCGACAGGGGGATGAGGGGCTACACCTTC; CDR3 protein: CASSLNRDRGMRGYTF
V gene: TRBV29-1; D gene: -; J gene: TRBJ1-3; clone size: -; CDR3 DNA: TGCAGCGCAGGACAATCTGGAAACACCATATATTTT; CDR3 protein: CSAGQSGNTIYF
V gene: TRBV6-5; D gene: -; J gene: TRBJ2-7; clone size: few; CDR3 DNA: TGTGCCAGCAGCCCCGGGACACTCTTCTACGAGCAGTACTTC; CDR3 protein: CASSPGTLFYEQYF
V gene: TRBV28; D gene: TRBD1; J gene: TRBJ1-2; clone size: few; CDR3 DNA: TGTGCCAGCAGTTCTCCCGGACAGGGGAGAAATGGCTACACCTTC; CDR3 protein: CASSSPGQGRNGYTF
V gene: TRBV27; D gene: TRBD2; J gene: TRBJ2-7; clone size: -; CDR3 DNA: TGTGCCAGCAGTTTATCCGGGACTAGCGGGGCCAGCTCCTACGAGCAGTACTTC; CDR3 protein: CASSLSGTSGASSYEQYF
V gene: TRBV15; D gene: -; J gene: TRBJ2-1; clone size: -; CDR3 DNA: TGTGCCACCAGCAGGGATAGCGGTTACAATGAGCAGTTCTTC; CDR3 protein: CATSRDSGYNEQFF
V gene: TRBV27; D gene: -; J gene: TRBJ1-2; clone size: -; CDR3 DNA: TGTGCCAGCAGTTTCAGGGGCTTCTATGGCTACACCTTC; CDR3 protein: CASSFRGFYGYTF
V gene: TRBV19; D gene: TRBD1; J gene: TRBJ1-2; clone size: -; CDR3 DNA: TGTGCCAGTAGTCCCCTTCCCGGGACAGGGGCCTATGGCTACACCTTC; CDR3 protein: CASSPLPGTGAYGYTF
V gene: TRBV9; D gene: TRBD2; J gene: TRBJ2-2; clone size: -; CDR3 DNA: TGTGCCAGCAGCGTCGGACTAGCGGGGGAAACCGGGGAGCTGTTTTTT; CDR3 protein: CASSVGLAGETGELFF
V gene: TRBV30; D gene: TRBD1; J gene: TRBJ1-1; clone size: once; CDR3 DNA: TGTGCCTGGAGCGGCCGGACAGGAATGAACACTGAAGCTTTCTTT; CDR3 protein: CAWSGRTGMNTEAFF
V gene: TRBV5-1; D gene: TRBD2; J gene: TRBJ2-7; clone size: -; CDR3 DNA: TGCGCCAGCAGCTCCACTAGCGGGGCGAACTACGAGCAGTACTTC; CDR3 protein: CASSSTSGANYEQYF
V gene: TRBV6-6; D gene: -; J gene: TRBJ1-3; clone size: -; CDR3 DNA: TGTGCCAGCCGCACGAGAGAAAACACCATATATTTT; CDR3 protein: CASRTRENTIYF
V gene: TRBV4-1; D gene: -; J gene: TRBJ1-1; clone size: -; CDR3 DNA: TGCGCCAGCAGCCCCACAGGGCTGAACACTGAAGCTTTCTTT; CDR3 protein: CASSPTGLNTEAFF
V gene: TRBV18; D gene: -; J gene: TRBJ1-2; clone size: -; CDR3 DNA: TGTGCCAGCTCACCCGGCCGGGCGACAGATGGCTACACCTTC; CDR3 protein: CASSPGRATDGYTF
V gene: TRBV18; D gene: -; J gene: TRBJ1-6; clone size: -; CDR3 DNA: TGTGCCAGCTCGAACCTTACCTGGACTTTCCACGGGTCACCCCTCCACTTT; CDR3 protein: CASSNLTWTFHGSPLHF